Described below is a single T cell receptor beta chain sequence and its context. Its antigen is currently unknown. The data were produced by immunoSEQ multiplex PCR, yet TCRdb's version contains in-frame clones alone and is incomplete. Of 150,000 or so clones detected, 80% to 90% appear once; the ten largest clones hold approximately 5.1%. This sample is drawn from a study of T cell responses to AZD1222 COVID-19 vaccine. Germline CDR1 reads ENHRY; CDR2 reads SYGVKD. Deletions cut 2 bases from V and 8 bases from J, with 10 bases between. This CDR3 has 14 residues. Overall study results and limits: Donors were largely white British and mainly female; clonal diversity was possibly underestimated. Just six AZD1222 recipients were seropositive at baseline. Compared with day 0, the breadth and depth of the Spike-specific TCR repertoire rose significantly after two doses of AZD1222. The peak T cell response came first, and repertoires were sampled only after it.

Specimen: peripheral blood, collected on day 0 of AZD1222 vaccination. The clonotype comes from an adult in good health. The chain is built from TRBV10-3 and TRBJ1-6, with D possibly TRBD1 on 6 matching bases. For the CDR3, the DNA is TGTGCCATCAGTGAGCCCGGGGGCTATTCACCCCTCCACTTT. Its translation: CAISEPGGYSPLHF.